The clone carrying this TCR beta chain turned up a few times. In the authors' methods: Nucleated cell number was recorded as an estimate derived from reference gene primer amplification. Profiling relied on immunoSEQ multiplex PCR, and the TCRdb table lists in-frame clones only, not all of them. The V and J calls and clone size were taken over from that table, and D and trimming were inferred from the DNA. Of about 130,000 clones in the sample, roughly 85% were seen once. The CDR3 has 15 residues. Trimming cost V 1 base and J 6 bases; bases outside gene matches: 4. Germline CDR1 reads LNHDA; CDR2 reads SQIVND (reference sequence). This record comes from a study of blood T cell repertoires in COVID-19. Turning to the study itself: Both acute and convalescent COVID-19 samples were obtained from the United States, Italy and Spain. Sources were T cells, B-cell-depleted T cells, or PBMCs; the material itself was cDNA or gDNA.

The TCR was taken from a human donor in a cohort sampled during active COVID-19. Sequencing was carried out using peripheral blood. The chain joins TRBV19 to TRBJ2-2; TRBD1 matches 8 bases. This chain's CDR3 is CASSIAGQGSGELFF. As DNA, the CDR3 is TGTGCCAGTAGTATAGCCGGACAGGGATCCGGGGAGCTGTTTTTT. The full variable domain, in which reference TRBV19 and TRBJ2-2 provide the parts outside the CDR3, is DGGITQSPKYLFRKEGQNVTLSCEQNLNHDAMYWYRQDPGQGLRLIYYSQIVNDFQKGDIAEGYSVSREKKESFPLTVTSAQKNPTAFYLCASSIAGQGSGELFFGEGSRLTVL.